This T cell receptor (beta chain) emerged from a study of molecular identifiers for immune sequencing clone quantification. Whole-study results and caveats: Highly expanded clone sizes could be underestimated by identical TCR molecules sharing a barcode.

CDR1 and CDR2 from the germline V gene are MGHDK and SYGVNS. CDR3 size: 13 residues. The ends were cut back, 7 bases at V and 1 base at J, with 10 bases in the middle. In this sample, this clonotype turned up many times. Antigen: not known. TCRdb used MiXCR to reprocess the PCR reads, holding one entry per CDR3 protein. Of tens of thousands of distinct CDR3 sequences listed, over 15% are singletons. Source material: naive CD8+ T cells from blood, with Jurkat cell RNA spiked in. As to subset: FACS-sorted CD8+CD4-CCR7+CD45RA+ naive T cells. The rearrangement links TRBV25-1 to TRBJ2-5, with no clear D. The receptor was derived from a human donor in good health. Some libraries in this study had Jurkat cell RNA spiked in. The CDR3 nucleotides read TGTGCCAGCACCGGTTGGGGCCAAGAGACCCAGTACTTC. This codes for CASTGWGQETQYF.